The 32 T cell receptor beta chains reported below all come from one sample, sequenced in a study of T-cell memory formation after mild COVID-19. TCRdb recomputed calls from the 5' RACE reads with MiXCR, one row per CDR3 protein. The top ten clones hold under 15% of a sample with about 500,000 distinct CDR3 sequences, roughly 20% of them seen once. Sequenced sample: PBMCs or a T cell subset sorted from them (not recorded which). Receptors were obtained from an adult woman who had mild COVID-19 (a few samples of this study predate the infection). Cell type and time point are not known.

This clonotype was recorded at least ten times. The V gene is TRBV5-1, the J gene TRBJ1-1; 7 bases are shared with TRBD1. Germline V lookup: CDR1 SGHRS, CDR2 YFSETQ. V was clipped by 0 bases and J by 9 bases; unmatched bases: 2. There are 12 residues in the CDR3. As DNA, the CDR3 is TGCGCCAGCAGCTTGGAGACAGGGCAAGCTTTCTTT. Its translation: CASSLETGQAFF.

This chain joins TRBV6-6 and TRBJ2-1; 8 bases are a match to TRBD1. CDR3 length: 15 amino acids. J lost 7 bases, V lost 4 bases, and 9 bases had no gene match. CDR1 MNHNY and CDR2 SVGAGI come from the germline V gene (reference sequence). The DNA of the CDR3 is TGTGCCAGCAGTTTGGCCGGGACAGGTATAAATGAGCAGTTCTTC. As protein: CASSLAGTGINEQFF.

This clonotype turned up a few times. The chain combines TRBV12-3 or TRBV12-4 with TRBJ1-1, with a weak D call TRBD1 (6 bases). V lost 4 bases and J lost 0, with 15 bases in between. The CDR3 contains 16 residues. CDR3 nucleotides: TGTGCCAGCAGTTCCAGGGGCCTACGGATGAACACTGAAGCTTTCTTT. Translation: CASSSRGLRMNTEAFF.

The CDR3 nucleotides are TGTGCCAGCAGCTTGGGGGCCCCGAATGAAAAACTGTTTTTT. Its translation: CASSLGAPNEKLFF. The chain links TRBV5-6 to TRBJ1-4; no clear D. Looked up from germline, CDR1 is SGHDT and CDR2 is YYEEEE. Trimming shortened V by 0 bases and J by 5 bases, and 8 bases separated the two germline ends. The CDR3 is 14 amino acids.

This clonotype turned up a few times. This chain joins TRBV3-1 and TRBJ2-7, with D maybe TRBD2 (6 bases). Germline CDR1 LGHDT, CDR2 YNNKEL (reference sequence). The V and J ends lost 3 bases and 0 bases respectively, with 18 bases between them. The CDR3 is made up of 17 amino acids. The CDR3 sequence: CASSQVVSGPSSYEQYF. CDR3 nucleotide sequence: TGTGCCAGCAGCCAGGTCGTTAGCGGACCGAGCTCCTACGAGCAGTACTTC.

The V and J genes are TRBV24-1 and TRBJ1-2, with a tentative D call TRBD1 (6 bases). This CDR3 is 17 amino acids long. V lost 5 bases and J 3 bases, leaving 21 bases between the germline ends. In germline, CDR1 is KGHDR, CDR2 SFDVKD. CDR3 sequence (DNA): TGTGCCACCAGTGCACGCCTAGCAGGGGAGAGGGACTATGGCTACACCTTC. Translation: CATSARLAGERDYGYTF.

This clonotype occurred a few times. V gene TRBV12-3 or TRBV12-4 combines with J gene TRBJ1-1, with D possibly TRBD1 on 5 matching bases. This CDR3 has 13 residues. V was shortened by 5 bases and J by 5 bases, with 12 bases between the two germline ends. The chain's CDR3 is CASSRVGGTEAFF. CDR3 nucleotide sequence: TGTGCCAGCAGTAGGGTGGGGGGAACTGAAGCTTTCTTT.

This clonotype was observed a handful of times. The J gene is TRBJ1-5, the V gene TRBV5-1; tentatively, D is TRBD1 (5 bases). The CDR3 covers 15 residues. CDR1 is SGHRS and CDR2 is YFSETQ in the germline V gene. Trimming removed 1 base from V and 0 bases from J, with 8 bases in between. This chain's CDR3 is CASSLRGDSNQPQHF. CDR3 bases: TGCGCCAGCAGCTTGCGGGGGGATAGCAATCAGCCCCAGCATTTT.

The V gene is TRBV9, the J gene TRBJ1-5, with D perhaps TRBD1 (5 bases). V was shortened by 7 bases and J by 10 bases, with 21 bases between the two germline ends. From germline, CDR1 is SGDLS and CDR2 YYNGEE. The CDR3 runs 14 residues. The DNA for the CDR3 is TGTGCCAGCCGCGGGGGAGGGCTCTTAAATCCCCAGCATTTT. Encoded protein: CASRGGGLLNPQHF.

The rearrangement links TRBV3-1 to TRBJ2-5; D ambiguous. Germline assignment: CDR1 LGHDT and CDR2 YNNKEL (reference sequence). The CDR3 totals 15 residues. The V and J ends lost 0 bases and 2 bases respectively, with 10 bases between them. CDR3 loop: CASSQDLIWQETQYF. The CDR3 DNA sequence: TGTGCCAGCAGCCAAGATTTAATCTGGCAAGAGACCCAGTACTTC.

J is TRBJ1-2 and V is TRBV6-6; 8 bases agree with TRBD1. Germline CDR1 and CDR2: MNHNY and SVGAGI (reference sequence). The CDR3 loop spans 15 amino acids. J was trimmed by 3 bases and V by 6 bases; bases with no gene match: 9. CDR3 residues: CASRTGTGGDYGYTF. For the CDR3, the DNA is TGTGCCAGCAGAACAGGGACAGGAGGGGACTATGGCTACACCTTC.

Only a few counts were recorded for this clonotype. The chain carries TRBV29-1 and TRBJ1-2, with D possibly being TRBD1 (6 bases). The length of the CDR3 is 14 residues. Germline V gene lookup returns CDR1 SQVTM and CDR2 ANQGSEA. The V and J ends lost 6 bases and 5 bases respectively, with 19 bases between them. Written as DNA, the CDR3 is TGCAGCGTACTCACAGGGTCCCCCGTTTATGGCTACACCTTC. Its translation is CSVLTGSPVYGYTF.

This clonotype was picked up a small number of times. The chain combines TRBV5-4 with TRBJ2-2; D call uncertain. Germline CDR1 SGHNT, CDR2 YYREEE (reference sequence). Deletions cut 2 bases from V and 1 base from J, with 6 bases between. This CDR3 has 14 amino acids. CDR3 in DNA: TGTGCCAGCAGCTTCCACCAGAACACCGGGGAGCTGTTTTTT. It translates to CASSFHQNTGELFF.

The chain recombines TRBV11-1 with TRBJ1-1; D perhaps matches TRBD1 (6 bases). This CDR3 has 16 residues. The ends were cut back, 8 bases at V and 4 bases at J, with 23 bases in the middle. Per the germline V gene, CDR1 is SGHAT and CDR2 is FQDESV (reference sequence). CDR3 DNA: TGTGCCAGCCGTCCCCTGGGCACAGGGTGGGGCACTGAAGCTTTCTTT. Encoded protein: CASRPLGTGWGTEAFF.

The CDR3 DNA reads as TGCGCCAGCAGCCCGGGGACAGCGCCGCGGGATGAGCAGTTCTTC. This translates into CASSPGTAPRDEQFF. V usage is TRBV5-1 and J usage is TRBJ2-1; 7 bases match TRBD1. The CDR3 consists of 15 residues. V lost 4 bases to trimming and J lost 8 bases; unmatched junction nucleotides: 12. Germline CDR1 and CDR2: SGHRS and YFSETQ.

The rearrangement links TRBV27 to TRBJ2-3, with 10 bases matching TRBD2. CDR3 length: 18 amino acids. The J segment lost 1 base and the V segment lost 6 bases, leaving 13 bases of the junction unmatched. Germline V lookup: CDR1 MNHEY, CDR2 SMNVEV (reference sequence). The CDR3 bases are TGTGCCAGCAGCCCCGTGGGTAGCGGGAGGACGCGCACAGATACGCAGTATTTT. It specifies CASSPVGSGRTRTDTQYF.

This clonotype was detected once. The chain couples TRBV15 to TRBJ1-2; D remains unclear. This CDR3 is 13 amino acids long. The V end was cut by 4 bases, the J end by 4 bases, with 10 bases between. Per the germline V gene, CDR1 is LNHNV and CDR2 is YYDKDF (reference sequence). Here the CDR3 reads CATSTGAGYGYTF. The CDR3 coding sequence is TGTGCCACCAGCACAGGCGCCGGCTATGGCTACACCTTC.

The chain links TRBV29-1 to TRBJ1-1, with D perhaps TRBD1 (5 bases). V lost 7 bases, J lost 4 bases, and 13 bases lay in between. This CDR3 is built from 12 residues. CDR1 SQVTM and CDR2 ANQGSEA come from the germline V gene. The CDR3 region is CSGGGFGTEAFF. The CDR3 DNA reads as TGCAGCGGGGGGGGATTTGGCACTGAAGCTTTCTTT.

J is TRBJ2-1 and V is TRBV27; 9 bases line up with TRBD1. The J segment lost 10 bases and the V segment lost 4 bases, leaving 14 bases of the junction unmatched. The V gene's germline CDR1 is MNHEY and CDR2 SMNVEV (reference sequence). The CDR3 sequence is 16 residues long. The CDR3 nucleotides read TGTGCCAGCAGTTCAATGAGACAGGGGGTCGTGAAAGAGCAGTTCTTC. As protein: CASSSMRQGVVKEQFF.

This clonotype was observed a few times. The rearrangement uses TRBV10-3 and TRBJ2-5, with 8 bases that match TRBD2. CDR3 length equals 18 residues. Germline values: CDR1 ENHRY, CDR2 SYGVKD. V lost 3 bases to trimming and J lost 2 bases; unmatched junction nucleotides: 14. CDR3 protein: CAISDRGGLKPEQETQYF. The CDR3 DNA reads TGTGCCATCAGTGATCGCGGGGGGTTAAAACCGGAACAAGAGACCCAGTACTTC.

Written as DNA, the CDR3 is TGTGCCAGCTCGGGGCTGGGGGAGACCCAGTACTTC. This gives the protein CASSGLGETQYF. The chain carries TRBV6-1 and TRBJ2-5; the D gene could be TRBD1 or TRBD2 (5 bases each). Germline CDR1 is MNHNS and CDR2 is SASEGT. V dropped 8 bases and J dropped 5 bases, with 12 bases sitting between them. This CDR3 region has 12 residues.

CDR3 sequence: CAWGIGGMETQYF. The CDR3 DNA follows: TGTGCCTGGGGCATCGGGGGGATGGAGACCCAGTACTTC. The rearrangement joins TRBV30 to TRBJ2-5, with 7 bases matching TRBD2. The CDR3 is 13 residues long. The J segment lost 5 bases and the V segment lost 5 bases, leaving 8 bases of the junction unmatched. Germline V gene data show CDR1 as GTSNPN and CDR2 as SVGIG (reference sequence).

This clonotype came up a few times. The V gene is TRBV6-5, the J gene TRBJ1-2; perhaps TRBD1 as D (5 bases). Germline V gene data show CDR1 as MNHEY and CDR2 as SVGAGI. The CDR3 spans 14 residues. The V end lost 0 bases, the J end lost 6 bases, and 11 bases lay between the germline ends. The CDR3 sequence: CASSYSTRAHGYTF. CDR3 nucleotide sequence: TGTGCCAGCAGTTACTCGACCAGGGCCCATGGCTACACCTTC.

The chain combines TRBV20-1 with TRBJ2-5; 9 nucleotides line up with TRBD2. The CDR3 sequence is 17 residues long. Unmatched junction bases numbered 15, after V lost 5 bases and J lost 2 bases. Germline CDR1 and CDR2: DFQATT and SNEGSKA (reference sequence). The CDR3 loop reads CSARRRTSAGGQETQYF. CDR3 nucleotides: TGCAGTGCTCGGCGGAGGACCTCGGCGGGAGGGCAAGAGACCCAGTACTTC.

This sequence joins TRBV25-1 and TRBJ2-4; D remains unclear. Germline-derived CDR1 and CDR2 are MGHDK and SYGVNS. The CDR3 runs to 13 residues. The V end lost 4 bases, the J end lost 1 base, and 5 bases lay between the germline ends. DNA for the CDR3: TGTGCCAGCAGTGGCCAGGCCAAAAACATTCAGTACTTC. This translates into CASSGQAKNIQYF.

The chain recombines TRBV5-1 with TRBJ2-1; D assignment may be TRBD1 or TRBD2 (5 bases each). The germline V gene encodes CDR1 SGHRS and CDR2 YFSETQ. The CDR3 is 15 amino acids. Between the trimmed V and J ends, which lost 4 bases and 0 bases, there was a span of 11 bases. CDR3 in amino acids: CASSLRDGSYNEQFF. In DNA, the CDR3 is TGCGCCAGCAGCCTCCGGGACGGCTCCTACAATGAGCAGTTCTTC.

This clonotype was seen at least ten times. This chain connects TRBV6-2 or TRBV6-3 to TRBJ2-5, with unresolved D. The germline V gene encodes CDR1 MNHEY and CDR2 SVGEGT. The CDR3 totals 12 residues. V was pared by 0 bases and J by 4 bases, with 3 bases between. DNA for the CDR3: TGTGCCAGCAGTTACTCTGGAGAGACCCAGTACTTC. Residues: CASSYSGETQYF.

The V gene is TRBV14, the J gene TRBJ2-6, with D uncertain. The germline V and J ends were trimmed by 1 base and 0 bases, with 7 bases remaining between them. The CDR3 covers 16 residues. Germline V lookup: CDR1 SGHDN, CDR2 FVKESK. CDR3 loop: CASSQGGYSGANVLTF. The CDR3 DNA sequence: TGTGCCAGCAGCCAAGGCGGATACTCTGGGGCCAACGTCCTGACTTTC.

The chain carries TRBV2 and TRBJ1-1; possible D gene TRBD1, 5 bases. This CDR3 region has 14 residues. Trimming left V 6 bases short and J 2 bases short, with 13 bases between. Germline V CDR1 and CDR2: SNHLY, FYNNEI. The CDR3 loop reads CASRPGTANTEAFF. CDR3 DNA: TGTGCCAGCAGACCCGGGACGGCCAACACTGAAGCTTTCTTT.

The chain combines TRBV7-8 with TRBJ2-1, with TRBD2 as a possible D gene (5 bases). This CDR3 has 15 residues. The germline gives CDR1 SGHVS, CDR2 FQNEAQ. Trimming removed 4 bases at V and 8 bases at J, with 18 bases between. The CDR3 loop reads CASSSRTVSSHEQFF. CDR3 sequence (DNA): TGTGCCAGCAGCTCCCGGACTGTTAGCAGCCATGAGCAGTTCTTC.

The rearrangement links TRBV15 to TRBJ1-2, with TRBD1 identical over 7 bases. The germline gives CDR1 LNHNV, CDR2 YYDKDF (reference sequence). After removal of 1 base from V and 2 bases from J, the junction contained 4 bases not matched to a gene. CDR3 length: 15 residues. Here the CDR3 reads CATSRGGGRNYGYTF. The CDR3 DNA reads as TGTGCCACCAGCAGAGGAGGGGGCCGAAACTATGGCTACACCTTC.

This clonotype was counted once. The rearrangement joins TRBV5-6 to TRBJ1-2; D is possibly TRBD1 (6 bases). The CDR3 runs to 15 residues. V lost 4 bases to trimming and J lost 3 bases, with 16 bases between them. Germline values: CDR1 SGHDT, CDR2 YYEEEE. The CDR3: CASSGNPGHYYGYTF. In nucleotides, the CDR3 is TGTGCCAGCAGCGGTAACCCGGGACACTACTATGGCTACACCTTC.